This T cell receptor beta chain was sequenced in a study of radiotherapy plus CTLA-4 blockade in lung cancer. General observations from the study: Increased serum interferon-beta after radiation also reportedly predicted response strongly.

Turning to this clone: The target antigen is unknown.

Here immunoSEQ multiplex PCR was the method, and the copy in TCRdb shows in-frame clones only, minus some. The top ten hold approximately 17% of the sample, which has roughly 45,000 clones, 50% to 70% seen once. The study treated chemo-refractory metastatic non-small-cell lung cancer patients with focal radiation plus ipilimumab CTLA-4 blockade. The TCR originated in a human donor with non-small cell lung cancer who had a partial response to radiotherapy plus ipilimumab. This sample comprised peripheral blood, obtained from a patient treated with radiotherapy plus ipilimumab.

DNA for the CDR3: TGTGCCATCAGTGAGTCGGGGGACTCCCTGGGGGAAAAACTGTTTTTT. Amino acids: CAISESGDSLGEKLFF. The chain carries TRBV10-3 and TRBJ1-4; D might be TRBD1 (5 bases). Trimming shortened V by 0 bases and J by 8 bases, and 16 bases separated the two germline ends. The CDR3 sequence is 16 residues long. CDR1 is ENHRY, CDR2 SYGVKD, per germline.